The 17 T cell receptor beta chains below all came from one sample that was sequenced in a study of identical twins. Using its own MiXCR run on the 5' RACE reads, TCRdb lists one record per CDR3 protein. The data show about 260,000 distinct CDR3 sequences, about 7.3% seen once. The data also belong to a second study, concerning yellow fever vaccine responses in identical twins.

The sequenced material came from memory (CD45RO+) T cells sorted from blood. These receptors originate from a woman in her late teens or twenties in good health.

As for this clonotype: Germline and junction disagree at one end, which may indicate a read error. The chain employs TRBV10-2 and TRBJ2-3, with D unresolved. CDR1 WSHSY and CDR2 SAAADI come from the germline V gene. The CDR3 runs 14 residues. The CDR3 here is CASKGGLVPDTHYF. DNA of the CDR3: TGCGCCAGCAAGGGTGGTCTGGTCCCAGATACGCACTATTTT.

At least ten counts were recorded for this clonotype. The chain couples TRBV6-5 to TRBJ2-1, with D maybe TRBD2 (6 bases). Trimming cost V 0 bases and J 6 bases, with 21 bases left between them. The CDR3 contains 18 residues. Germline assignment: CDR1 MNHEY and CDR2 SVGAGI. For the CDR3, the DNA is TGTGCCAGCAGTTACTCGCTTCCTCTGGGGGGTGTGGGCAATGAGCAGTTCTTC. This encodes CASSYSLPLGGVGNEQFF.

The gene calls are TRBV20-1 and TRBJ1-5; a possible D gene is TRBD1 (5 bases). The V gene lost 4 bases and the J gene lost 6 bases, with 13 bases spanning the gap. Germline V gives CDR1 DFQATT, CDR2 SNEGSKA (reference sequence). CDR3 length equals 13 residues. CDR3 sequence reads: CSAMDTGLQPQHF. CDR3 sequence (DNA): TGCAGTGCTATGGACACCGGGCTTCAGCCCCAGCATTTT.

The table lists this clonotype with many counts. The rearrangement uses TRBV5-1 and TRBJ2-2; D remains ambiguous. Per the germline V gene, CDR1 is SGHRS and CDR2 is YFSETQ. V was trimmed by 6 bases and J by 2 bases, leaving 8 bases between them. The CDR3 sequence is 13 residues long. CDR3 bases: TGCGCCAGCAAGCCCCTAAACACCGGGGAGCTGTTTTTT. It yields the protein CASKPLNTGELFF. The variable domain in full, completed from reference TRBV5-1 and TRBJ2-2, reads KAGVTQTPRYLIKTRGQQVTLSCSPISGHRSVSWYQQTPGQGLQFLFEYFSETQRNKGNFPGRFSGRQFSNSRSEMNVSTLELGDSALYLCASKPLNTGELFFGEGSRLTVL.

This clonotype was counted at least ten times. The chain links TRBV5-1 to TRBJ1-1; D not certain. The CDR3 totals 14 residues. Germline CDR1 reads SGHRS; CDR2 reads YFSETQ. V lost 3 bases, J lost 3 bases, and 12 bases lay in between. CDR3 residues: CASSSRAGDTEAFF. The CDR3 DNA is TGCGCCAGCAGCTCCCGGGCAGGAGACACTGAAGCTTTCTTT.

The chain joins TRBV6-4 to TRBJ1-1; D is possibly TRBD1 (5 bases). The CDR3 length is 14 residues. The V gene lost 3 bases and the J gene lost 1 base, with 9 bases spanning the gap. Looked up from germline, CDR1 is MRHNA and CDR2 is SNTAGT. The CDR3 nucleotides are TGTGCCAGCAGTGAGACAGCTTCGAACACTGAAGCTTTCTTT. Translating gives CASSETASNTEAFF.

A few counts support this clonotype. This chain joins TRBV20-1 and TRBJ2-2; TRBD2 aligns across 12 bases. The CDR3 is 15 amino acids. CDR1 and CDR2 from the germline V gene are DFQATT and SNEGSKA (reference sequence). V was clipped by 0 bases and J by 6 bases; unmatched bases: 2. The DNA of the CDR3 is TGCAGTGCTAGAGACTCTAGCGGGGGGGCCGGGGAGCTGTTTTTT. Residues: CSARDSSGGAGELFF.

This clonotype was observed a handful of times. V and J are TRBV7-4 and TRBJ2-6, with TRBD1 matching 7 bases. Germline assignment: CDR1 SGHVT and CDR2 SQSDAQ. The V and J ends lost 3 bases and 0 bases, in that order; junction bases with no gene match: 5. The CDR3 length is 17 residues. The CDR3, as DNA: TGTGCCAGCAGCTTCACGGGACAGAGCTCTGGGGCCAACGTCCTGACTTTC. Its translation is CASSFTGQSSGANVLTF.

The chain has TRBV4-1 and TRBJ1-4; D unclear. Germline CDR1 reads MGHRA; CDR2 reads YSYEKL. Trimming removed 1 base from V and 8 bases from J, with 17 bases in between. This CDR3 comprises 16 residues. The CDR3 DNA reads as TGCGCCAGCAGCCAAGGCGTCGGGAGCTCGTTAGAAAAACTGTTTTTT. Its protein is CASSQGVGSSLEKLFF.

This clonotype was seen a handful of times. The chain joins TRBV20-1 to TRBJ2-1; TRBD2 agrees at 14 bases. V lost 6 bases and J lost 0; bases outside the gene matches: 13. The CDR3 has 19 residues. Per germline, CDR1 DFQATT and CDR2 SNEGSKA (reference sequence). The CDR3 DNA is TGCAGTGCCGAGACTAGCGGGAGGGCCATACTCGGCTCCTACAATGAGCAGTTCTTC. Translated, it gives CSAETSGRAILGSYNEQFF.

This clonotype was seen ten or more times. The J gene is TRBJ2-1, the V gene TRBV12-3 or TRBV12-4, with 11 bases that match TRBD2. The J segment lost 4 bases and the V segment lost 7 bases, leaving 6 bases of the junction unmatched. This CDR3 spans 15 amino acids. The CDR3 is CASTPGLAVYNEQFF. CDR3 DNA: TGTGCCAGCACCCCGGGACTAGCGGTATACAATGAGCAGTTCTTC.

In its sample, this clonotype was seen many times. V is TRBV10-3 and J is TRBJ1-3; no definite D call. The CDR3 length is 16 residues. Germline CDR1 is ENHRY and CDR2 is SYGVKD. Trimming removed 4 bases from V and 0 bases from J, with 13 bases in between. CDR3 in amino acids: CAISATRENSGNTIYF. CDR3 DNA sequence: TGTGCCATCAGTGCGACAAGGGAAAACTCTGGAAACACCATATATTTT.

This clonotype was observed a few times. The CDR3, as DNA: TGCGCCAGCAGCATGGCGGGGGCGGCCGGGGCCAACGTCCTGACTTTC. Translating it yields CASSMAGAAGANVLTF. The chain carries TRBV5-1 and TRBJ2-6, with D possibly matching TRBD2 (7 bases). The CDR3 has 16 amino acids. Germline-derived CDR1 and CDR2 are SGHRS and YFSETQ. Trimming took 4 bases from V and 4 from J, leaving 15 bases between them.

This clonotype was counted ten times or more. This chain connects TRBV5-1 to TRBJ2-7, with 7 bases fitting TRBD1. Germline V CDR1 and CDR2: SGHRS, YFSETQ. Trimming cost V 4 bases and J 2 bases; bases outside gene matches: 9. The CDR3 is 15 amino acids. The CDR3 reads CASSPARQGTYEQYF. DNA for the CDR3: TGCGCCAGCAGCCCGGCAAGACAGGGTACCTACGAGCAGTACTTC.

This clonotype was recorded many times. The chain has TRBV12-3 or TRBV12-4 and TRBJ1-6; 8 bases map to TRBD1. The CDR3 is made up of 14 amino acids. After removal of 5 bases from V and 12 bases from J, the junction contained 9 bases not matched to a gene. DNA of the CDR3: TGTGCCAGCAGTGAAACAGGGGGTAGGTTACCCCTCCACTTT. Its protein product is CASSETGGRLPLHF.

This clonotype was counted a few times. CDR3 bases: TGTGCCAGCAGGGGGACTAGCGGCTACAATGAGCAGTTCTTC. Its protein product is CASRGTSGYNEQFF. This sequence joins TRBV27 and TRBJ2-1, with 11 bases identical to TRBD2. Unmatched junction bases numbered 1, after V lost 6 bases and J lost 3 bases. CDR3 length: 14 residues. Germline V gene sequence: CDR1 MNHEY, CDR2 SMNVEV (reference sequence).

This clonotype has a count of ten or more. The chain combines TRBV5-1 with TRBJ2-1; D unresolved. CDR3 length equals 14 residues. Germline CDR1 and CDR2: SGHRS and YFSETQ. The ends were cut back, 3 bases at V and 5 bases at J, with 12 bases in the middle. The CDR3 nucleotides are TGCGCCAGCAGCTGGGAAGGGCCCCACAATGAGCAGTTCTTC. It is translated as CASSWEGPHNEQFF.